The clone carrying this T cell receptor beta chain was detected ten times or more. Researchers took RNA transcripts and amplified TCR beta CDR3 regions from them. First-round RT-PCR relied on HTBI primers, and a second-round multiplex PCR came next. TCRdb used MiXCR to reprocess the multiplex PCR reads, holding one entry per CDR3 protein. The repertoire holds some 150,000 distinct CDR3 sequences, roughly two fifths seen once, with roughly 8.9% in the top ten. Germline V CDR1 and CDR2: MNHEY, SMNVEV (reference sequence). Trimming took 5 bases from V and 1 from J, leaving 14 bases between them. The CDR3 extends over 15 amino acids. Those donors who had ophthalmopathy presented with moderate-to-severe activity, a CAS of ≥3, a NOSPECS of ≥4 and a duration under 3 months. This sample is drawn from a study of Graves' ophthalmopathy and Graves' hyperthyroidism.

V and J are TRBV27 and TRBJ2-5, with a tentative D call TRBD1 (6 bases). The sample comprised peripheral blood. This clonotype was sampled from a young man with Graves' ophthalmopathy. In DNA form, the CDR3 reads TGTGCCAGCAGTCCCTCGCAGGGGATCCAAGAGACCCAGTACTTC. Translating gives CASSPSQGIQETQYF.